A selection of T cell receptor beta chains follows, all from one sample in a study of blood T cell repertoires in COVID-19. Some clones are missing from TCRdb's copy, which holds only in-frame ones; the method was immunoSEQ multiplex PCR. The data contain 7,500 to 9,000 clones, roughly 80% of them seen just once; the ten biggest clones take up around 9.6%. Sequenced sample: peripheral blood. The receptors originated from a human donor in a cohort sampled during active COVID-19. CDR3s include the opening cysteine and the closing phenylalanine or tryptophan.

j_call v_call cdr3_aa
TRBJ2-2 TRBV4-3 CASSLTSGGKVTGELFF
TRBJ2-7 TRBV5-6 CASSLAGRGGSYEQYF
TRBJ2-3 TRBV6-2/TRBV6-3 CASSTFMGHDTDTQYF
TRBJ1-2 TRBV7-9 CASSLEPYGYTF
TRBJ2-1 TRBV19 CASTSVAGQAYNEQFF
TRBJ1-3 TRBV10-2 CASSGQEQGIGNTIYF
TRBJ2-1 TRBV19 CASSSSQRAYNEQFF
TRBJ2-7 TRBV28 CASSGFGQGEYEQYF
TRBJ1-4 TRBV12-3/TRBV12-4 CASMEEKLFF
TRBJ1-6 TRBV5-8 CASPTDRLSLHF
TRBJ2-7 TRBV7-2 CASSSPGHSTYEQYF
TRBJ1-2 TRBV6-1 CASSEGTGPFGYGYTF
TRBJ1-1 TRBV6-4 CASSDSDSTEAFF
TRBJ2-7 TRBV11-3 CASSLDPGTYEQYF
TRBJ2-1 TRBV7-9 CASKGGGTCLF
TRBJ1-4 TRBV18 CASSRGQEEKLFF
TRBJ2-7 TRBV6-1 CASSEAQRDEQYF
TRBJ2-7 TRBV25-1 CATFRQRQYF
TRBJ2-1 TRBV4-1 CASSPRGAPILSYNEQFF
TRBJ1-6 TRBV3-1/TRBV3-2 CASSQANGGRSPLHF
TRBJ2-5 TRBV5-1 CASSLGTSGETQYF
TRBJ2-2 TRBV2 CASSALVVGTGELFF
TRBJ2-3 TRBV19 CASSQGSEADTQYF
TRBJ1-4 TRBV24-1 CATSDNGATNEKLFF
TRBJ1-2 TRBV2 CASTRRNDGYTF
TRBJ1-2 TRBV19 CASSPRQGTDGYTF
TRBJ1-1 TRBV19 CASSGTGDTEAFF
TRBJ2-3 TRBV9 CASSPPAGGGRADTQYF
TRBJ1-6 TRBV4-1 CASSQDTGVNSPLHF
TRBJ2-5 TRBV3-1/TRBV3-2 CASSQRERGDTQYF
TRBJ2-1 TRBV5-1 CASSLSGGAGNEQFF
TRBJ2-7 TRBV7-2 CASSLSGGIAGEQYF